This T cell receptor beta chain was retrieved from a study of CD8+ T cells in alopecia areata. Extraction of RNA preceded its reverse transcription into cDNA, which served as the sequencing template. Clones were read by immunoSEQ multiplex PCR, and TCRdb kept only the in-frame ones, dropping some. The data contain about 130,000 clones, 45% to 65% of them singletons. Trimming removed 2 bases from V and 0 bases from J, with 10 bases in between. Germline V lookup: CDR1 MNHEY, CDR2 SVGAGI. This CDR3 is 16 amino acids long. Treatment denoted: oral pan-JAK inhibitor, 5-10 mg twice daily. The material sequenced was CD8+ T cells sorted from blood, taken at week 4, from a patient treated with tofacitinib. The rearrangement uses TRBV6-5 and TRBJ2-2; no clear D. The sequence was obtained from a human donor with alopecia areata. The CDR3 nucleotides read TGTGCCAGCAGTTACAACATTCCTTCGAACACCGGGGAGCTGTTTTTT. This codes for CASSYNIPSNTGELFF.